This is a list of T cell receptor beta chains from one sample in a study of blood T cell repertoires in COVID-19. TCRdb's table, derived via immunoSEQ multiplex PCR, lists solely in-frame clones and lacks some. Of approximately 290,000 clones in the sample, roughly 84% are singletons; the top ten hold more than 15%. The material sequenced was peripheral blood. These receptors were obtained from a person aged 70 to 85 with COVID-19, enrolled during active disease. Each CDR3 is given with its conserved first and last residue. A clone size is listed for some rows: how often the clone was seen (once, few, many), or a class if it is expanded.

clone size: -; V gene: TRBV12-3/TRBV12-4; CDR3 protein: CASSYSSNQPQHF
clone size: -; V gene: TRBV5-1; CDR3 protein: CASSLENRGRGDEQYF
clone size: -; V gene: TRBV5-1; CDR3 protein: CASSLEFRAVETQYF
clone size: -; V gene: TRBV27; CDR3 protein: CASSLSRTNQPQHF
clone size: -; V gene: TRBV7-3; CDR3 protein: CASSQEGGYGYTF
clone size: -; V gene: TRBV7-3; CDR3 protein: CASSLNSRNSPLHF
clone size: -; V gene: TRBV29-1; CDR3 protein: CSCKAWEGSKNIQYF
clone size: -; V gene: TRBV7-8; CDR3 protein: CASSGTTSLTNYGYTF
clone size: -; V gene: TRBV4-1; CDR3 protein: CASSQEGTGRNPGNTIYF
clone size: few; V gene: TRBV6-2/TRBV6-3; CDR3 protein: CASSTMRRGAREQYF
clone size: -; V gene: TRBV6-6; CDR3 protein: CASSYSKTGWGSGAFF
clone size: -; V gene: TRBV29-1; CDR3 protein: CSVYGDYGYTF
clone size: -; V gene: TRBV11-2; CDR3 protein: CASSPGLYSNQPQHF
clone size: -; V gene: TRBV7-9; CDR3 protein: CASSLGASRGLEKLFF
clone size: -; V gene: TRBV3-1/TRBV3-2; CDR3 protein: CASSSSGQGVFSTEAFF
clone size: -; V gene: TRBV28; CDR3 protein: CASSGGQRGNTIYF
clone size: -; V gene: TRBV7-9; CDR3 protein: CASSFKDRGEQFF
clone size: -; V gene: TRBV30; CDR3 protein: CAWRLRAGTGHPEFPSYEQYF
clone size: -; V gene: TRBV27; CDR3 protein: CASSYRTSGSITGELFF
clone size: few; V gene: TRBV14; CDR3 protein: CASSPQTGQNTEAFF
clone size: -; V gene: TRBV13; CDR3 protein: CASSLLTATNEKLFF
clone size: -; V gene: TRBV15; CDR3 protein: CATSRGPPAGGFTGELFF
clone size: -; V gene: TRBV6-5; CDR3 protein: CASSPPGGQFF
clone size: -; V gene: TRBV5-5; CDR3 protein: CASRHPGSTHEQYF
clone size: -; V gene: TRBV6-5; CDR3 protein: CASGGRENEKLFF
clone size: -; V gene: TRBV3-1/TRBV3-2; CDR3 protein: CASSQGSGVVTEAFF
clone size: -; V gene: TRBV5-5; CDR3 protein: CASSLGESSYNEQFF
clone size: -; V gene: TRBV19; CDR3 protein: CASSIRGTGINQPQHF
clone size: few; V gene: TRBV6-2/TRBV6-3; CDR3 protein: CASSLHEARLTDTQYF
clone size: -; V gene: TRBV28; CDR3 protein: CASRATGGTYEQYF
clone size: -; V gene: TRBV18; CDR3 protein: CASSFDRADYGYTF
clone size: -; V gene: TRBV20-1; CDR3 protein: CSASRGSGTYEQYF
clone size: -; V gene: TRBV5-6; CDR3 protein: CASSPGRTSGGSYEQYF
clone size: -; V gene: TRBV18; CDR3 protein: CASSPRGTNTGELFF
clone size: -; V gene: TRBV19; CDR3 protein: CASHQGTGYSNQPQHF
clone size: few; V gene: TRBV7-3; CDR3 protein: CASSLDRKETQYF
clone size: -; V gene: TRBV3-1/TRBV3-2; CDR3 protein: CASSQESTGANTEAFF
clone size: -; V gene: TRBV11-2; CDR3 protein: CASSSLGQGGYEQYF
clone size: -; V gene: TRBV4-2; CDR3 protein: CASSQAGQGGYEQYF
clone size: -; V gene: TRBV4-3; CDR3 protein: CASSRSGNTDTQYF
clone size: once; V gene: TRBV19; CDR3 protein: CASSMMAGVGTEAFF
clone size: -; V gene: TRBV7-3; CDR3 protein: CASTASSGGPHEQFF
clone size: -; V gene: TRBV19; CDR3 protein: CATRTGTMNTEAFF
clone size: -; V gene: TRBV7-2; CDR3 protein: CASSLSGTGLIYGYTF
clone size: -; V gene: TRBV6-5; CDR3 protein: CASSPLAGVNEQFF
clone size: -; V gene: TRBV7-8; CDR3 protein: CASSLRDSRFYEQYF
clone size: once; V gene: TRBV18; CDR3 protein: CASSAGTGIPRYF
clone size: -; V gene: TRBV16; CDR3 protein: CASSQFGDTEAFF
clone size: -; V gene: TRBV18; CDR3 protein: CASSKTGGPGANVLTF
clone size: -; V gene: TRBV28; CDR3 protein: CASRETPGGNQPQHF
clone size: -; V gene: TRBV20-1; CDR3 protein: CSASPVAADTQYF
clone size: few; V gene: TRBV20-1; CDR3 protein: CSAPLGNTIYF
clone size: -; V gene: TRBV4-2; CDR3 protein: CASSQDPETSGTSYNEQFF
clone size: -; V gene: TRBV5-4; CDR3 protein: CASSTDLSKTGELFF
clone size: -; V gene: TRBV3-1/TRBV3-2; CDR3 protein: CASSQEVASGGRTQYF
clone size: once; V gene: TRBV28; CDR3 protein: CASSSGTGYSGNTIYF